Given below is one TCR beta chain in context. The sample originates from a study of blood T cell repertoires in COVID-19. Overall study: Sources were T cells, B-cell-depleted T cells, or PBMCs; the material itself was cDNA or gDNA.

Assay used: immunoSEQ multiplex PCR; TCRdb lists only in-frame clones, some missing. This table has 150,000 or so clones, under 90% appearing once. The sequence was obtained from a human donor in a cohort sampled during active COVID-19. What was sequenced was peripheral blood.

Here the CDR3 reads CASSRRTVDGYTF. CDR3 sequence (DNA): TGTGCCAGCAGCCGAAGGACAGTAGATGGCTACACCTTC. The chain is built from TRBV14 and TRBJ1-2; TRBD1 is a possible D gene (6 bases). The V gene's germline CDR1 is SGHDN and CDR2 FVKESK. The length of the CDR3 is 13 residues. Trimming left V 4 bases short and J 6 bases short, with 12 bases between. Variable domain in full (rest from reference TRBV14 and TRBJ1-2): EAGVTQFPSHSVIEKGQTVTLRCDPISGHDNLYWYRRVMGKEIKFLLHFVKESKQDESGMPNNRFLAERTGGTYSTLKVQPAELEDSGVYFCASSRRTVDGYTFGSGTRLTVV.